Listed below are T cell receptor beta chains from one sample, sequenced in a study of T cell repertoires in cytomegalovirus infection. Which antigens these TCRs recognize remains unknown. TCRdb reanalysed the reads using MiXCR and keeps one entry per CDR3 protein. Among a few hundred thousand distinct CDR3 sequences listed, nearly 35% were seen once. The sequencing used cultured PBMCs, collected from culture after CMV antigen stimulation. The receptors stem from a human donor in good health (CMV status not recorded). Some clones in this sample may be carry-over from other donors' samples. The CDR3 runs from the conserved cysteine through the conserved F or W. Each record gives: V gene, clone size, D gene, J gene, CDR3 protein, CDR3 DNA. A D gene is named only where the DNA matches it firmly. Clone size is stated in some rows and not others, as once, few, many or a class when expanded.

TRBV12-3/TRBV12-4	many	NA	TRBJ1-1	CASSYRTGDTEAFF	TGTGCCAGCAGTTACCGAACGGGGGACACTGAAGCTTTCTTT
TRBV7-9	NA	NA	TRBJ1-4	CASSRPGSTNEKLFF	TGTGCCAGCAGCCGACCAGGCTCAACTAATGAAAAACTGTTTTTT
TRBV25-1	NA	TRBD1	TRBJ1-1	CASSEGQGEWEAFF	TGTGCCAGCAGTGAAGGACAGGGTGAGTGGGAAGCTTTCTTT
TRBV6-2/TRBV6-3	NA	TRBD2	TRBJ2-3	CASSLTSGRVDTQYF	TGTGCCAGCAGCTTGACTAGCGGGAGAGTCGATACGCAGTATTTT
TRBV7-9	many	NA	TRBJ2-3	CASSDLVTDTQYF	TGTGCCAGCAGCGATCTAGTGACCGATACGCAGTATTTT
TRBV19	NA	NA	TRBJ1-1	CASSIGDGMNTEAFF	TGTGCCAGTAGTATAGGTGACGGGATGAACACTGAAGCTTTCTTT
TRBV28	NA	TRBD1	TRBJ1-5	CASADRNQPQHF	TGTGCCAGCGCGGACAGGAATCAGCCCCAGCATTTT
TRBV6-1	once	TRBD1	TRBJ1-1	CASSPGTAQNTEAFF	TGTGCCAGCAGTCCCGGGACAGCCCAAAACACTGAAGCTTTCTTT
TRBV12-3/TRBV12-4	many	TRBD2	TRBJ2-1	CASRPTSGRLGNEQFF	TGTGCCAGCAGACCGACTAGCGGGAGGTTGGGCAATGAGCAGTTCTTC
TRBV15	few	TRBD2	TRBJ2-1	CATSRVLAGGFFDEQFF	TGTGCCACCAGCAGAGTACTAGCGGGAGGTTTCTTCGATGAGCAGTTCTTC